A single sample gave rise to the 13 T cell receptor beta chains below, sequenced in a study of T cell repertoires in cytomegalovirus infection. Using its own MiXCR run on the reads, TCRdb lists one record per CDR3 protein. Of around 430,000 distinct CDR3 sequences in the sample, roughly 42% are singletons; the top ten hold 43%. Their antigens remain unidentified. This specimen consisted of cultured PBMCs, obtained from culture after CMV antigen stimulation. The source of these receptors is a human donor in good health (CMV status not recorded). Some clones in this sample may be carry-over from other donors' samples.

V and J are TRBV4-1 and TRBJ1-4, with a weak D call TRBD1 (6 bases). Germline V gene data show CDR1 as MGHRA and CDR2 as YSYEKL. The CDR3 is 16 amino acids. V was clipped by 4 bases and J by 1 base, with 13 bases between them. CDR3 sequence: CASSLRGTGTNEKLFF. The CDR3 nucleotides read TGCGCCAGCAGCCTAAGGGGGACGGGAACTAATGAAAAACTGTTTTTT.

This chain joins TRBV7-2 and TRBJ1-1, with D possibly matching TRBD1 (6 bases). CDR1 SGHTA and CDR2 FQGNSA come from the germline V gene. The length of the CDR3 is 15 residues. V shed 6 bases and J shed 7 bases, with 21 bases lying between them. The CDR3: CASRFMRGGLGEAFF. Here the CDR3 DNA reads TGTGCCAGCAGGTTCATGAGGGGGGGGCTAGGTGAAGCTTTCTTT. The variable domain in full, with the rest retrieved from reference TRBV7-2 and TRBJ1-1, is GAGVSQSPSNKVTEKGKDVELRCDPISGHTALYWYRQSLGQGLEFLIYFQGNSAPDKSGLPSDRFSAERTGGSVSTLTIQRTQQEDSAVYLCASRFMRGGLGEAFFGQGTRLTVV.

The rearrangement uses TRBV15 and TRBJ2-2, with a possible D match to TRBD2 (6 bases). Trimming stripped 6 bases from V and 1 base from J, with 18 bases between. The germline gives CDR1 LNHNV, CDR2 YYDKDF (reference sequence). This CDR3 has 17 amino acids. The CDR3 region is CATSAGHGGVNTGELFF. In DNA, the CDR3 is TGTGCCACCAGTGCAGGCCACGGGGGAGTGAACACCGGGGAGCTGTTTTTT.

The V call is TRBV12-3 or TRBV12-4, the J call TRBJ2-7; D unresolved. CDR3 length: 14 residues. Trimming removed 8 bases at V and 3 bases at J, with 17 bases between. The CDR3 region has the DNA TGTGCCAGCGCGCCGCGTGAAGTAGACTACGAGCAGTACTTC. Protein sequence: CASAPREVDYEQYF.

In this sample, this clonotype turned up once. This sequence joins TRBV7-6 and TRBJ1-2; no reliable D call. Trimming took 3 bases from V and 3 from J, leaving 11 bases between them. Germline lookup yields CDR1 SGHVS and CDR2 FNYEAQ. This CDR3 spans 14 amino acids. The CDR3: CASSLSSGYYGYTF. CDR3 DNA sequence: TGTGCCAGCAGCTTGAGCTCCGGCTACTATGGCTACACCTTC.

This clonotype was observed a few times. In DNA, the CDR3 is TGTGCCAGCTCCCCTCAGGGAAGTTCCTACGAGCAGTACTTC. As protein: CASSPQGSSYEQYF. The chain uses TRBV28 and TRBJ2-7, with D tentatively TRBD1 (5 bases). Per the germline V gene, CDR1 is MDHEN and CDR2 is SYDVKM. CDR3 size: 14 residues. The V and J ends lost 8 bases and 1 base respectively, with 15 bases between them.

V is TRBV6-2 or TRBV6-3 and J is TRBJ2-1; 11 nucleotides match TRBD2. The CDR3 totals 13 residues. The junction had 7 bases not matched to a gene; V was cut back by 11 bases and J by 7 bases. The germline V gene has CDR1 MNHEY and CDR2 SVGEGT. The CDR3 bases are TGTGCCCACCGGGCTAGCGGGAGGAATGAGCAGTTCTTC. Its translation: CAHRASGRNEQFF.

This clonotype was detected a few times. The V and J genes are TRBV7-9 and TRBJ2-2; possibly TRBD1 for D (5 bases). The CDR3 is 16 amino acids. The germline V gene encodes CDR1 SEHNR and CDR2 FQNEAQ (reference sequence). V dropped 1 base and J dropped 5 bases, with 14 bases sitting between them. The CDR3 region is CASSLVFTGVTGELFF. The CDR3 bases are TGTGCCAGCAGCTTAGTCTTCACAGGCGTTACCGGGGAGCTGTTTTTT. Variable domain in full (rest from reference TRBV7-9 and TRBJ2-2): DTGVSQNPRHKITKRGQNVTFRCDPISEHNRLYWYRQTLGQGPEFLTYFQNEAQLEKSRLLSDRFSAERPKGSFSTLEIQRTEQGDSAMYLCASSLVFTGVTGELFFGEGSRLTVL.

V and J are TRBV4-2 and TRBJ2-1; 11 bases are a match to TRBD2. The germline gives CDR1 LGHNA, CDR2 YNFKEQ. This CDR3 comprises 15 residues. Losses at the gene ends were 3 bases for V and 7 bases for J; bases not matched to a gene: 5. The CDR3 sequence is CASSQGASGRNEQFF. The DNA for the CDR3 is TGTGCCAGCAGCCAGGGGGCTAGCGGGAGGAATGAGCAGTTCTTC.

This clonotype occurred a few times. The J gene is TRBJ2-1, the V gene TRBV12-3 or TRBV12-4, with no clear D. The ends were cut back, 6 bases at V and 0 bases at J, with 12 bases in the middle. The CDR3 loop spans 15 amino acids. CDR3 amino acids: CASRYSMSSYNEQFF. The CDR3 DNA reads TGTGCCAGCAGGTATTCGATGAGCTCCTACAATGAGCAGTTCTTC.

This sequence joins TRBV7-1 and TRBJ2-7; the D call may be TRBD1 or TRBD2 (5 bases each). TRBV7-1 belongs to the ORF category, with a function that is uncertain. The CDR3 has 15 amino acids. V was pared by 5 bases and J by 2 bases, with 16 bases between. The CDR3 loop is CASSPLGAGTYEQYF. The DNA of the CDR3 is TGTGCCAGCAGCCCTCTCGGGGCGGGTACCTACGAGCAGTACTTC.

The chain carries TRBV5-1 and TRBJ2-5; 7 nucleotides align to TRBD1. The CDR3 sequence is 14 residues long. The V and J ends lost 4 bases and 5 bases, in that order; junction bases with no gene match: 8. Germline assignment: CDR1 SGHRS and CDR2 YFSETQ. CDR3 protein: CASSGDGQAETQYF. In nucleotides, the CDR3 is TGCGCCAGCAGCGGTGACGGACAGGCGGAGACCCAGTACTTC.

The V gene is TRBV6-1, the J gene TRBJ1-2; unclear D gene. Germline-derived CDR1 and CDR2 are MNHNS and SASEGT. V was shortened by 0 bases and J by 8 bases, with 10 bases between the two germline ends. This CDR3 has 13 residues. The CDR3 region has the DNA TGTGCCAGCAGTGAAGCTGGTGTTCCGGGCTACACCTTC. This encodes CASSEAGVPGYTF.